The present entry profiles one T cell receptor beta chain with its context. Looked up from germline, CDR1 is ENHRY and CDR2 is SYGVKD. Trimming took off 6 bases at V and 6 bases at J, with 15 bases between the two ends. This CDR3 spans 15 amino acids. A mixed TRB-A/B primer pool amplified rearranged TRB by multiplex touch-down PCR. MiXCR was run by TCRdb on the multiplex PCR reads, yielding one entry per CDR3 protein. There are about 1,700 distinct CDR3 sequences in the sample; approximately 32% occur only once, and around 10% lies in the top ten. The data are from a study of T cell repertoires in aging, cancer and after chemotherapy. Peripheral blood genomic DNA, not sorted cells or RNA, was the template.

The chain recombines TRBV10-3 with TRBJ1-6, with unresolved D. The TCR sequence derives from a human donor with a blood cancer. Sequencing used blood. The CDR3 bases are TGTGCCATCAGAGGAGCCCAGGCGGGTAATTCACCCCTCCACTTT. It specifies CAIRGAQAGNSPLHF.